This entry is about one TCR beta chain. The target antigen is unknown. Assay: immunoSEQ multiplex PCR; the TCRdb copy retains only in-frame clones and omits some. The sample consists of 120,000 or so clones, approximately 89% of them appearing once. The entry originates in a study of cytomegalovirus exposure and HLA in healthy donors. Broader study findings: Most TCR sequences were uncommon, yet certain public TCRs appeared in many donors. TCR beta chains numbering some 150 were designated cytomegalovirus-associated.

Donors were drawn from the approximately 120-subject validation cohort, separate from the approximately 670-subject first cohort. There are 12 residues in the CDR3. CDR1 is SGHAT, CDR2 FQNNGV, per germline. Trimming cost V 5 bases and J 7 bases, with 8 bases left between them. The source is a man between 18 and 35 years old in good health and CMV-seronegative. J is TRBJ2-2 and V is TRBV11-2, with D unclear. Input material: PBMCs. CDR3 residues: CASSPDNGELFF. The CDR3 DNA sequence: TGTGCCAGCAGCCCCGACAACGGGGAGCTGTTTTTT.